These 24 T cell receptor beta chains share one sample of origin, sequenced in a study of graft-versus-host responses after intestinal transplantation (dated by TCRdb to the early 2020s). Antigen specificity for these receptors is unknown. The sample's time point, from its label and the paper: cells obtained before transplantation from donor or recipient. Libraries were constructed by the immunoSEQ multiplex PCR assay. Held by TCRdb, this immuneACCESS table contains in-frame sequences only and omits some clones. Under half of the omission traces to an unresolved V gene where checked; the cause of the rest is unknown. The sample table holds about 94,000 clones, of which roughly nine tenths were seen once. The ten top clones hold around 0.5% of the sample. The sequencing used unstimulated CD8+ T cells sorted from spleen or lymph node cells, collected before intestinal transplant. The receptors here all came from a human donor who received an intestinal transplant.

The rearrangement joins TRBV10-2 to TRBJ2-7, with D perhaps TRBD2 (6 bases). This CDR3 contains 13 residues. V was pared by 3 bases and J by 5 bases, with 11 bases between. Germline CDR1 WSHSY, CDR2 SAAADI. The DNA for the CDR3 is TGCGCCAGCAGTGATGGGGGGAGTGACGAGCAGTACTTC. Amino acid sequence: CASSDGGSDEQYF.

In nucleotides, the CDR3 is TGTGCCAGCAGCTTCGGACAGAAAGAGCAGTTCTTC. Translating it yields CASSFGQKEQFF. The gene calls are TRBV7-9 and TRBJ2-1; D is perhaps TRBD1 (6 bases). CDR3 length equals 12 residues. Trimming removed 3 bases from V and 10 bases from J, with 10 bases in between. The germline V gene has CDR1 SEHNR and CDR2 FQNEAQ (reference sequence).

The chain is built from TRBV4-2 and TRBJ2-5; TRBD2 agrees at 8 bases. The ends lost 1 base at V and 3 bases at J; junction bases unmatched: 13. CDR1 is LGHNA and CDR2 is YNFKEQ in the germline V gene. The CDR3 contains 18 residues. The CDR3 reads CASSQAPERGTSKETQYF. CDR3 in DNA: TGTGCCAGCAGCCAAGCCCCGGAGCGGGGGACTAGTAAAGAGACCCAGTACTTC.

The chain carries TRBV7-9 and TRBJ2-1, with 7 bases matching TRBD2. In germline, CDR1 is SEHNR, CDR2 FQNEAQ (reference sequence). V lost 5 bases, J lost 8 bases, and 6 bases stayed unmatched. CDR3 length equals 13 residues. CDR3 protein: CASSLGEGYEQFF. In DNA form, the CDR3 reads TGTGCCAGCAGCCTGGGGGAGGGGTATGAGCAGTTCTTC.

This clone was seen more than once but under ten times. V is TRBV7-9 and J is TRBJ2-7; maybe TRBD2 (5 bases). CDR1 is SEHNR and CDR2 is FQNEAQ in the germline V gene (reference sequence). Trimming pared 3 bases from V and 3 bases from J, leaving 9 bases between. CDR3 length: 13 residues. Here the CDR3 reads CASSLPGFYEQYF. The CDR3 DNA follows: TGTGCCAGCAGCTTGCCGGGATTCTACGAGCAGTACTTC.

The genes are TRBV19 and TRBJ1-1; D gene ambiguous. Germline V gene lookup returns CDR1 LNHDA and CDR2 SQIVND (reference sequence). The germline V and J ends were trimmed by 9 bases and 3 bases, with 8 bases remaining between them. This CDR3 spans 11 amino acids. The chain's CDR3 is CASDTYTEAFF. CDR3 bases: TGTGCCAGCGACACTTACACTGAAGCTTTCTTT.

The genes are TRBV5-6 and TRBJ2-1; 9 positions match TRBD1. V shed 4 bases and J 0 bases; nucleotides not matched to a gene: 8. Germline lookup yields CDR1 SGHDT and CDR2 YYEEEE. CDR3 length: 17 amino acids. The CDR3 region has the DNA TGTGCCAGCAGCCCGGACAGGGGCTATTCCTCCTACAATGAGCAGTTCTTC. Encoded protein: CASSPDRGYSSYNEQFF. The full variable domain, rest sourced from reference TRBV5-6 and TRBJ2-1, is DAGVTQSPTHLIKTRGQQVTLRCSPKSGHDTVSWYQQALGQGPQFIFQYYEEEERQRGNFPDRFSGHQFPNYSSELNVNALLLGDSALYLCASSPDRGYSSYNEQFFGPGTRLTVL.

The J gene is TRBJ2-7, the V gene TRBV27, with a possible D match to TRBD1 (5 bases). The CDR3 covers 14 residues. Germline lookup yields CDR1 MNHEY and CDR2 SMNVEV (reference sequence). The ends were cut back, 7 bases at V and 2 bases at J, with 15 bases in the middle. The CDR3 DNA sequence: TGTGCCAGCATGGCGTGGGGCGGTCCCTACGAGCAGTACTTC. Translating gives CASMAWGGPYEQYF.

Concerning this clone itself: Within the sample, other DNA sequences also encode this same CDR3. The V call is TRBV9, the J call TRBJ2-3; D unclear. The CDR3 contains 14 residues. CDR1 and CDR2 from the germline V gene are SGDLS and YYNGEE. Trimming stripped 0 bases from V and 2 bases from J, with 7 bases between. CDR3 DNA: TGTGCCAGCAGCGTAGAGCACCCCACAGATACGCAGTATTTT. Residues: CASSVEHPTDTQYF.

CDR3 sequence (DNA): TGTGCCAGCAGTTACTCGGAGTCCTACGAGCAGTACTTC. This encodes CASSYSESYEQYF. This chain uses TRBV6-6 with TRBJ2-7; D unresolved. V was shortened by 0 bases and J by 1 base, with 4 bases between the two germline ends. CDR3 length: 13 residues. The germline CDR1 and CDR2 sequences are MNHNY and SVGAGI (reference sequence).

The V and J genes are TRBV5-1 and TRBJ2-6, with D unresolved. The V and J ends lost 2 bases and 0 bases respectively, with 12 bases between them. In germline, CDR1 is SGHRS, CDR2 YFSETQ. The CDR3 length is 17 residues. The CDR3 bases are TGCGCCAGCAGCTTTACTTCCTACGGCTCTGGGGCCAACGTCCTGACTTTC. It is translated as CASSFTSYGSGANVLTF.

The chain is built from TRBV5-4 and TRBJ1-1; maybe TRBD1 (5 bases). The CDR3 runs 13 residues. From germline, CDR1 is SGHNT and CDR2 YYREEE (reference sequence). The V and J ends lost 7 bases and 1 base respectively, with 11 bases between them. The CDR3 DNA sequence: TGTGCCAGCTCGACAGTGGGGAACACTGAAGCTTTCTTT. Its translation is CASSTVGNTEAFF.

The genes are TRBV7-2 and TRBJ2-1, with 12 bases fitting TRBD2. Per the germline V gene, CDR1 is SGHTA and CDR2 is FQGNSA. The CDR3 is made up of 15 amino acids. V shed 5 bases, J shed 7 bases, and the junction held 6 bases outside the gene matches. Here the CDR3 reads CASSPSGGARNEQFF. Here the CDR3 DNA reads TGTGCCAGCAGCCCTAGCGGGGGGGCCAGGAATGAGCAGTTCTTC.

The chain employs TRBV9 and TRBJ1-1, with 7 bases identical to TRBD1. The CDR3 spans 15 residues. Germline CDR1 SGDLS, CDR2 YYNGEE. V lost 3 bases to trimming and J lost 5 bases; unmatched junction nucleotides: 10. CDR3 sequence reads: CASSAEAGGRTEAFF. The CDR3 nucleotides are TGTGCCAGCAGCGCCGAGGCAGGGGGGAGAACTGAAGCTTTCTTT.

The CDR3, as DNA: TGTGCCAGCAGCTTGGAAGGGACTAGCACAGATACGCAGTATTTT. It translates to CASSLEGTSTDTQYF. This sequence joins TRBV5-4 and TRBJ2-3, with D possibly being TRBD2 (6 bases). Germline assignment: CDR1 SGHNT and CDR2 YYREEE (reference sequence). The CDR3 spans 15 residues. The V end was cut by 0 bases, the J end by 0 bases, with 8 bases between. Full variable domain (outside the CDR3, taken from reference TRBV5-4 and TRBJ2-3): ETGVTQSPTHLIKTRGQQVTLRCSSQSGHNTVSWYQQALGQGPQFIFQYYREEENGRGNFPPRFSGLQFPNYSSELNVNALELDDSALYLCASSLEGTSTDTQYFGPGTRLTVL.

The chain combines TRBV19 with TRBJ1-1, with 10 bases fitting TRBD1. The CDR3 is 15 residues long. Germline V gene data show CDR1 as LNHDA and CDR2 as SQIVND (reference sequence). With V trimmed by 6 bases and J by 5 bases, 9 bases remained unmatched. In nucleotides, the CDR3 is TGTGCCAGTAGATCCCGGACAGGGGGAAGGACTGAAGCTTTCTTT. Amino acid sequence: CASRSRTGGRTEAFF.

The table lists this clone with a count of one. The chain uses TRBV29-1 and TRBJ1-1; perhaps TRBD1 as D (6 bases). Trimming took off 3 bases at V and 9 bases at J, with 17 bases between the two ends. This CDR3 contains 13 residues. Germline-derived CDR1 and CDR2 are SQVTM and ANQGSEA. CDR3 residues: CSVDGGALSQAFF. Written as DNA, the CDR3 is TGCAGCGTTGATGGGGGCGCTCTCTCCCAAGCTTTCTTT.

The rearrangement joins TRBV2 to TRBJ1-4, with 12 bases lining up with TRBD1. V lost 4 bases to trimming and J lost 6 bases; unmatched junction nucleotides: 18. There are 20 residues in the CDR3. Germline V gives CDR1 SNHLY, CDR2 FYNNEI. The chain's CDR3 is CASSGPDEGQGAIGDEKLFF. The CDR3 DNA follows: TGTGCCAGCAGTGGTCCGGACGAGGGACAGGGGGCGATAGGCGATGAAAAACTGTTTTTT.

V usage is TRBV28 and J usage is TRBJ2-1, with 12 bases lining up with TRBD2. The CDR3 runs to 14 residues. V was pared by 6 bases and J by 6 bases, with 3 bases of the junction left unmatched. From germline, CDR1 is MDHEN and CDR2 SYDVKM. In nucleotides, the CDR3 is TGTGCCAGCAGCCTAGCGGGAGGGGGCAATGAGCAGTTCTTC. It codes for CASSLAGGGNEQFF.

CDR3 sequence reads: CASSPTGVDIGYGYTF. The DNA of the CDR3 is TGTGCCAGCAGCCCCACGGGGGTAGACATTGGATATGGCTACACCTTC. The chain carries TRBV6-6 and TRBJ1-2; possibly TRBD1 for D (5 bases). Per the germline V gene, CDR1 is MNHNY and CDR2 is SVGAGI (reference sequence). Trimming took 6 bases from V and 5 from J, leaving 22 bases between them. The length of the CDR3 is 16 residues.

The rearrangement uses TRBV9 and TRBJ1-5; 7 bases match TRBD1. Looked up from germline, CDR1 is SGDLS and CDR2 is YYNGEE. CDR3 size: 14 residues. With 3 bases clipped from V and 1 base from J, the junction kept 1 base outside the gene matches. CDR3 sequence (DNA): TGTGCCAGCAGCGCACAGGGGAGCAATCAGCCCCAGCATTTT. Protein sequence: CASSAQGSNQPQHF.

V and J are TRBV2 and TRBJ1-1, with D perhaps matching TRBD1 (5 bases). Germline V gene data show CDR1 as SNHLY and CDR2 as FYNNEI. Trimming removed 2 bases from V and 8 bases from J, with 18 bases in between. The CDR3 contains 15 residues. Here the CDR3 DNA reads TGTGCCAGCAGTGAAAAGAGGACATCCGTGTGGGAAGCTTTCTTT. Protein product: CASSEKRTSVWEAFF.

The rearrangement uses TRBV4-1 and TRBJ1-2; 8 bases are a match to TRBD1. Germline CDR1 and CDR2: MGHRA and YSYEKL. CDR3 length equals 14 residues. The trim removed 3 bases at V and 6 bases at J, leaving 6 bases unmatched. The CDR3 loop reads CASSQVTQGDGYTF. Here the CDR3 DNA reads TGCGCCAGCAGCCAGGTCACACAGGGGGATGGCTACACCTTC.

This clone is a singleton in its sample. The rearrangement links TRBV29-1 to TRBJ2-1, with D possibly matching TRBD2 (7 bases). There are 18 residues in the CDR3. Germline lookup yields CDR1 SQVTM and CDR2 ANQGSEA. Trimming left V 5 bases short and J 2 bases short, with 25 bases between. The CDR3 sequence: CSVYPYSETGGPYNEQFF. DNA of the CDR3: TGCAGCGTTTATCCCTACTCGGAGACGGGGGGCCCCTACAATGAGCAGTTCTTC.